The 21 T cell receptor beta chains reported below all come from one sample, sequenced in a study of shared T cell receptors in the human thymus. Method: immunoSEQ multiplex PCR; TCRdb's copy keeps in-frame clones and lacks some. There are 550,000 to 800,000 clones in the sample; 70% to 90% occur only once, and around 0.01% lies in the top ten. The sample was also reused in another study, on human thymus T cells.

Source material: thymocytes. The origin of the receptors is a girl in the first two years of life with a congenital heart defect.

The rearrangement links TRBV5-6 to TRBJ2-3, with D maybe TRBD2 (6 bases). Germline V gives CDR1 SGHDT, CDR2 YYEEEE. The CDR3 sequence is 15 residues long. V lost 5 bases to trimming and J lost 0 bases, with 13 bases between them. CDR3 sequence (DNA): TGTGCCAGCAGGAGGGAGGCGGACAGCACAGATACGCAGTATTTT. It is translated as CASRREADSTDTQYF.

In its sample, this clone was seen once. The rearrangement uses TRBV6-5 and TRBJ1-4, with a possible D match to TRBD1 (6 bases). Germline V lookup: CDR1 MNHEY, CDR2 SVGAGI. The V end was cut by 6 bases, the J end by 4 bases, with 12 bases between. This CDR3 region has 14 residues. The CDR3 DNA reads TGTGCCAGCAGCCTTACAGGGTTTAATGAAAAACTGTTTTTT. Translated: CASSLTGFNEKLFF.

The chain employs TRBV7-9 and TRBJ2-5, with 9 bases that match TRBD2. The germline V gene has CDR1 SEHNR and CDR2 FQNEAQ (reference sequence). V shed 4 bases, J shed 3 bases, and the junction held 6 bases outside the gene matches. There are 15 residues in the CDR3. The CDR3, as DNA: TGTGCCAGCAGCTGGAAGCGGGGGGAAAAAGAGACCCAGTACTTC. Its protein product is CASSWKRGEKETQYF.

This chain uses TRBV4-1 with TRBJ2-7, with D unclear. Trimming removed 0 bases at V and 0 bases at J, with 21 bases between. Germline V CDR1 and CDR2: MGHRA, YSYEKL. The CDR3 contains 19 residues. The CDR3 DNA sequence: TGCGCCAGCAGCCAAGATCGGGTAGACTTTTTGAGGTTCTCCTACGAGCAGTACTTC. Translated: CASSQDRVDFLRFSYEQYF.

DNA for the CDR3: TGCGCCAGCAGCCCGACAGGTTATGAAGCTTTCTTT. It is translated as CASSPTGYEAFF. The gene calls are TRBV4-3 and TRBJ1-1, with D tentatively TRBD1 (6 bases). V lost 4 bases to trimming and J lost 7 bases, with 10 bases between them. The CDR3 totals 12 residues. The germline V gene has CDR1 LGHNA and CDR2 YSLEER.

The V call is TRBV6-1, the J call TRBJ1-5; tentative D call: TRBD1 (5 bases). CDR3 size: 14 residues. Between the trimmed V and J ends, which lost 3 bases and 4 bases, there was a span of 10 bases. The germline gives CDR1 MNHNS, CDR2 SASEGT. The CDR3 sequence: CASSDRQINQPQHF. The CDR3 region has the DNA TGTGCCAGCAGTGACCGACAGATTAATCAGCCCCAGCATTTT.

This clone was seen a few times. V usage is TRBV7-8 and J usage is TRBJ2-5; 8 positions match TRBD1. The CDR3 has 16 amino acids. V shed 5 bases and J 1 base; nucleotides not matched to a gene: 9. Germline assignment: CDR1 SGHVS and CDR2 FQNEAQ. The CDR3 region has the DNA TGTGCCAGCAGCGCCTCGGACAGGGCATCCCAAGAGACCCAGTACTTC. Its translation: CASSASDRASQETQYF.

The chain carries TRBV5-1 and TRBJ2-7; maybe TRBD2 (5 bases). The germline gives CDR1 SGHRS, CDR2 YFSETQ. The V and J ends lost 1 base and 2 bases respectively, with 13 bases between them. The CDR3 is 15 amino acids. The CDR3 here is CASSLRTGEAYEQYF. The DNA for the CDR3 is TGCGCCAGCAGCTTGAGGACTGGAGAAGCCTACGAGCAGTACTTC. Full variable domain (missing parts from reference TRBV5-1 and TRBJ2-7): KAGVTQTPRYLIKTRGQQVTLSCSPISGHRSVSWYQQTPGQGLQFLFEYFSETQRNKGNFPGRFSGRQFSNSRSEMNVSTLELGDSALYLCASSLRTGEAYEQYFGPGTRLTVT.

The J gene is TRBJ1-2, the V gene TRBV5-1; 11 bases align to TRBD1. Germline CDR1 reads SGHRS; CDR2 reads YFSETQ. V gave up 5 bases and J gave up 5 bases; unmatched junction bases: 2. The CDR3 sequence is 13 residues long. Written as DNA, the CDR3 is TGCGCCAGCAGATGGGACAGGGGGTATGGCTACACCTTC. Amino acid sequence: CASRWDRGYGYTF.

This clone was counted a few times. The V gene is TRBV10-3, the J gene TRBJ2-3; tentative D call: TRBD1 (6 bases). This CDR3 has 14 residues. The V end lost 2 bases, the J end lost 1 base, and 7 bases lay between the germline ends. Germline CDR1 ENHRY, CDR2 SYGVKD. This CDR3 reads CAISEGGGTDTQYF. CDR3 sequence (DNA): TGTGCCATCAGTGAGGGGGGCGGCACAGATACGCAGTATTTT.

The chain uses TRBV7-2 and TRBJ2-3; 9 bases map to TRBD1. Trimming took 6 bases from V and 2 from J; bases not matched to a gene: 6. The germline V gene has CDR1 SGHTA and CDR2 FQGNSA. This CDR3 is 15 amino acids long. CDR3 nucleotides: TGTGCCAGCAGTCACAGGGGGCGAATCACAGATACGCAGTATTTT. Its translation: CASSHRGRITDTQYF.

As DNA, the CDR3 is TGTGCCAGCAGCTTCAGGGGAGGGACCGGGGAGCTGTTTTTT. It translates to CASSFRGGTGELFF. The V gene is TRBV5-4, the J gene TRBJ2-2, with D possibly TRBD2 on 7 matching bases. The V and J ends lost 2 bases and 5 bases respectively, with 10 bases between them. The CDR3 extends over 14 amino acids. In germline, CDR1 is SGHNT, CDR2 YYREEE (reference sequence). Combining the CDR3 with reference TRBV5-4 and TRBJ2-2 gives the whole variable domain ETGVTQSPTHLIKTRGQQVTLRCSSQSGHNTVSWYQQALGQGPQFIFQYYREEENGRGNFPPRFSGLQFPNYSSELNVNALELDDSALYLCASSFRGGTGELFFGEGSRLTVL.

The chain uses TRBV5-4 and TRBJ2-5; 9 bases align to TRBD1. Germline trimming cut 4 bases from V and 4 bases from J; bases unmatched to any gene: 5. The CDR3 sequence is 14 residues long. Germline-derived CDR1 and CDR2 are SGHNT and YYREEE (reference sequence). The CDR3 region has the DNA TGTGCCAGCAGCGCGGGACAGGGAGGAGAGACCCAGTACTTC. This translates into CASSAGQGGETQYF.

The chain carries TRBV5-1 and TRBJ2-3, with 8 bases identical to TRBD2. The CDR3 length is 17 residues. Trimming took 0 bases from V and 4 from J; bases not matched to a gene: 10. Germline CDR1 is SGHRS and CDR2 is YFSETQ. CDR3 in amino acids: CASSLARGGGHADTQYF. CDR3 DNA: TGCGCCAGCAGCTTGGCCCGCGGCGGGGGGCATGCAGATACGCAGTATTTT.

V is TRBV11-2 and J is TRBJ2-7; 7 bases fit TRBD2. The CDR3 runs to 16 residues. CDR1 is SGHAT, CDR2 FQNNGV, per germline. Trimming took 3 bases from V and 2 from J; bases not matched to a gene: 10. The CDR3 sequence: CASSLSASGPTYEQYF. DNA of the CDR3: TGTGCCAGCAGCTTGAGTGCTAGCGGTCCTACCTACGAGCAGTACTTC.

The chain uses TRBV2 and TRBJ2-3; 7 bases match TRBD2. Trimming removed 10 bases from V and 6 bases from J; junction bases left unmatched: 4. The CDR3 runs to 11 residues. Germline lookup yields CDR1 SNHLY and CDR2 FYNNEI. The CDR3 loop reads CATETSDTQYF. For the CDR3, the DNA is TGTGCCACCGAGACTAGCGATACGCAGTATTTT.

This chain uses TRBV4-2 with TRBJ1-1; possible D gene TRBD1, 5 bases. With 4 bases removed from V and 2 bases from J, the gap between germline ends came to 14 bases. The CDR3 loop spans 15 amino acids. Germline CDR1 reads LGHNA; CDR2 reads YNFKEQ. Written as DNA, the CDR3 is TGTGCCAGCAGCCCCCACGAAGGGGAAAACACTGAAGCTTTCTTT. This sequence encodes CASSPHEGENTEAFF.

The chain uses TRBV6-1 and TRBJ1-2; perhaps TRBD1 as D (6 bases). The V end lost 1 base, the J end lost 4 bases, and 16 bases lay between the germline ends. The V gene's germline CDR1 is MNHNS and CDR2 SASEGT. The CDR3 covers 16 residues. The DNA for the CDR3 is TGTGCCAGCAGTGAAGTTGTGGGGGCCGAGATCTATGGCTACACCTTC. Its protein product is CASSEVVGAEIYGYTF.

This clone was seen only once. The chain recombines TRBV6-5 with TRBJ1-4, with D maybe TRBD1 (5 bases). Germline V CDR1 and CDR2: MNHEY, SVGAGI. The CDR3 contains 14 residues. Trimming removed 5 bases from V and 7 bases from J, with 14 bases in between. DNA of the CDR3: TGTGCCAGCAGTCCACAGGTTGGTGGTGAAAAACTGTTTTTT. This sequence encodes CASSPQVGGEKLFF.

The chain has TRBV7-8 and TRBJ2-7; TRBD1 matches at 7 bases. The CDR3 loop spans 15 amino acids. Germline V gene sequence: CDR1 SGHVS, CDR2 FQNEAQ. Losses at the gene ends were 6 bases for V and 2 bases for J; bases not matched to a gene: 10. The CDR3 loop is CASSLTRDSTYEQYF. DNA for the CDR3: TGTGCCAGCAGTCTAACCCGGGACAGCACCTACGAGCAGTACTTC.

The chain employs TRBV4-1 and TRBJ1-5; 8 nucleotides match TRBD1. The CDR3 has 15 amino acids. V lost 4 bases to trimming and J lost 3 bases; unmatched junction nucleotides: 5. Per germline, CDR1 MGHRA and CDR2 YSYEKL. The CDR3 loop is CASSRLDRDNQPQHF. CDR3 nucleotide sequence: TGCGCCAGCAGCCGCCTGGACAGGGACAATCAGCCCCAGCATTTT.